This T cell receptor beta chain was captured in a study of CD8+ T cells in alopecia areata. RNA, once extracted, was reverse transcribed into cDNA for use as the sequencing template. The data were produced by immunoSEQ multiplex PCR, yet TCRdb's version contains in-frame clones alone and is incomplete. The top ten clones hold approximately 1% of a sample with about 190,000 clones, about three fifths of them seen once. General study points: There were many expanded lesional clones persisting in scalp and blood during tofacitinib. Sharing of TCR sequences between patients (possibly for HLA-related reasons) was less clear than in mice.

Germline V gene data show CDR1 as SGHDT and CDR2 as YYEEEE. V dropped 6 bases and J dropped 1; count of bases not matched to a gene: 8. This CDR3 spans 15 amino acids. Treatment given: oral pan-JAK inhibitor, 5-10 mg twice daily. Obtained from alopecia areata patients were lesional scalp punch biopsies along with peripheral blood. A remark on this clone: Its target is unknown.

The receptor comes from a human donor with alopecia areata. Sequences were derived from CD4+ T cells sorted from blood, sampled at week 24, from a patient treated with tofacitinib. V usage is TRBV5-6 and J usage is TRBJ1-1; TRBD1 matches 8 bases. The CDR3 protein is CASTRTGRWNTEAFF. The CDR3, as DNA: TGTGCCAGCACCCGGACAGGGCGGTGGAACACTGAAGCTTTCTTT.